The rows below give T cell receptor beta chains drawn from one sample of a study of blood T cell repertoires in COVID-19. TCRdb's table, derived via immunoSEQ multiplex PCR, lists solely in-frame clones and lacks some. Of roughly 500,000 clones in the sample, approximately 91% were seen once. The sample taken for sequencing was PBMCs or T cells enriched from blood (not recorded which). These receptors originate from a woman in her sixties who had recovered from COVID-19. Each CDR3 is given without its conserved first and last residue.

j_call | v_call | cdr3_aa
TRBJ2-4 | TRBV5-6 | ASSPTPRGGIQY
TRBJ1-3 | TRBV3-1/TRBV3-2 | ASSQTQGRNTIY
TRBJ2-3 | TRBV5-1 | ASSSGGGTDTQY
TRBJ1-4 | TRBV5-1 | ASSLGTEGGEKLF
TRBJ2-5 | TRBV1 | TSSPPPGRGASRGQETQY
TRBJ2-7 | TRBV6-1 | ASSEALQVKHYEQY
TRBJ1-2 | TRBV19 | ASTKQGYYGYT
TRBJ2-3 | TRBV2 | ASRTGLGSTDTQY
TRBJ2-7 | TRBV2 | ASSEKGDQGEQY
TRBJ1-6 | TRBV19 | ASSPRVRDSPLH
TRBJ2-1 | TRBV5-4 | ASSQGLGQF
TRBJ1-6 | TRBV27 | ASSRGGTPLH
TRBJ2-1 | TRBV12-3/TRBV12-4 | ASSLTQGSQF
TRBJ2-3 | TRBV24-1 | ATSDSGLAGVDTQY
TRBJ2-3 | TRBV2 | ASSLSTDTQY